This paragraph reports one T cell receptor (beta chain). This record comes from a study of cytomegalovirus exposure and HLA in healthy donors. This CDR3 has 12 residues. Germline lookup yields CDR1 MNHEY and CDR2 SVGAGI. V was pared by 8 bases and J by 1 base, with 0 bases of the junction left unmatched. PCR involved 60 Vbeta and 13 Jbeta primers. Only in-frame clones appear in the TCRdb table, and some are missing; sequencing was by immunoSEQ multiplex PCR. In the table there are some 190,000 clones, approximately 88% of which are singletons. The sample taken for sequencing was PBMCs. The J gene is TRBJ2-7, the V gene TRBV6-5, with 9 positions matching TRBD1. This clonotype was obtained from a boy aged 2-15 years in good health and CMV-seronegative. Here the CDR3 DNA reads TGTGCCAGCGGGACAGGGTCCTACGAGCAGTACTTC. This sequence encodes CASGTGSYEQYF.